These 5 T cell receptor beta chains share one sample of origin, sequenced in a study of blood T cell repertoires in COVID-19. Sequencing used immunoSEQ multiplex PCR; TCRdb keeps in-frame clones, though not all of them. Of 150,000 to 200,000 clones listed, 70% to 90% are singletons. Sequencing was performed on peripheral blood. Receptors originate from a woman of 80 years or more with COVID-19, enrolled during active disease.

V gene TRBV6-5 combines with J gene TRBJ1-1, with D possibly being TRBD1 (5 bases). CDR3 length equals 14 residues. Germline V gene lookup returns CDR1 MNHEY and CDR2 SVGAGI. Trimming shortened V by 6 bases and J by 4 bases, and 15 bases separated the two germline ends. The CDR3 loop is CASSPMRGGTEAFF. The DNA of the CDR3 is TGTGCCAGCAGCCCCATGCGGGGGGGCACTGAAGCTTTCTTT.

V usage is TRBV28 and J usage is TRBJ2-1; perhaps TRBD1 as D (5 bases). The CDR3 extends over 14 amino acids. Germline V gives CDR1 MDHEN, CDR2 SYDVKM. Trimming pared 8 bases from V and 9 bases from J, leaving 20 bases between. The CDR3 loop is CASHEPQGTGEQFF. The DNA of the CDR3 is TGTGCCAGCCATGAGCCCCAGGGAACGGGTGAGCAGTTCTTC.

The chain employs TRBV5-1 and TRBJ2-3; 8 nucleotides line up with TRBD2. The CDR3 is made up of 14 amino acids. V shed 0 bases, J shed 8 bases, and the junction held 5 bases outside the gene matches. Germline V lookup: CDR1 SGHRS, CDR2 YFSETQ. DNA of the CDR3: TGCGCCAGCAGCTTGGACGGGAGGGCCAGTACGCAGTATTTT. This sequence encodes CASSLDGRASTQYF.

The chain links TRBV5-1 to TRBJ1-1; weak D call: TRBD1 (6 bases). The germline V gene encodes CDR1 SGHRS and CDR2 YFSETQ. This CDR3 spans 15 amino acids. The germline V and J ends were trimmed by 1 base and 1 base, with 11 bases remaining between them. CDR3 DNA: TGCGCCAGCAGCTTGTTTGGGGGCGGGAACACTGAAGCTTTCTTT. Protein sequence: CASSLFGGGNTEAFF.

This rearrangement joins TRBV4-2 to TRBJ1-6; D call uncertain. The CDR3 consists of 13 residues. V was trimmed by 1 base and J by 11 bases, leaving 9 bases between them. The germline V gene has CDR1 LGHNA and CDR2 YNFKEQ. CDR3 sequence reads: CASSQVPATPLHF. CDR3 DNA: TGTGCCAGCAGCCAAGTCCCTGCTACACCCCTCCACTTT.